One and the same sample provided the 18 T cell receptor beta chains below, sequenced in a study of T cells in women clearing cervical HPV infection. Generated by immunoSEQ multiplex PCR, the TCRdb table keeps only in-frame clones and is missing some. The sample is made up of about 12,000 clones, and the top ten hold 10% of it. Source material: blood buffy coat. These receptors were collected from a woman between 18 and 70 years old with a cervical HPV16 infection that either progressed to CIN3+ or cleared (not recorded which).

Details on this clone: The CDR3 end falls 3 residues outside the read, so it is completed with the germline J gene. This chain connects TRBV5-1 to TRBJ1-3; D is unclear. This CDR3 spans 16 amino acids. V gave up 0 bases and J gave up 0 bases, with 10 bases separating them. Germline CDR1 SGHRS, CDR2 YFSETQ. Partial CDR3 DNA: TGCGCCAGCAGCTTGGATGGGCGGGACTCTGGAAACACC. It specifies CASSLDGRDSGNT. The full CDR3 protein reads CASSLDGRDSGNTIYF.

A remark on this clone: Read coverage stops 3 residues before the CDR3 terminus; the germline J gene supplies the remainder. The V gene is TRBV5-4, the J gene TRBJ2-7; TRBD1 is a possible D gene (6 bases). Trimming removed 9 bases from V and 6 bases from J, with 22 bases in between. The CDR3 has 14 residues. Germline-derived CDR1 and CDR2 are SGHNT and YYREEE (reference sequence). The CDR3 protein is CAIPLKGENSEQYF. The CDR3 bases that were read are TGTGCCATTCCTTTGAAGGGGGAGAACTCCGAG.

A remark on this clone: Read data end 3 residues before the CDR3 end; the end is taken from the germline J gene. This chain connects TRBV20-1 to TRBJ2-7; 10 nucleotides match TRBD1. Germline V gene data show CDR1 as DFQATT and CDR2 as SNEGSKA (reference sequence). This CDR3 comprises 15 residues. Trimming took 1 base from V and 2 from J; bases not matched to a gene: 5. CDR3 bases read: TGCAGTGCTAGAGGTGGGACAGGGGACCCCTACGAG. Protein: CSARGGTGDPYE. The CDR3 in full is CSARGGTGDPYEQYF.

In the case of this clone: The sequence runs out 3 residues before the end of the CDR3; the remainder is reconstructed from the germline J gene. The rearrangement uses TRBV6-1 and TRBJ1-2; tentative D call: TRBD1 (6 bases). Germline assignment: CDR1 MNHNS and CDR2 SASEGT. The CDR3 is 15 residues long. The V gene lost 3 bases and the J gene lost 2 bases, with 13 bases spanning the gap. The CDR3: CASSERQDHNYGYTF. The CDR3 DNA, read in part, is TGTGCCAGCAGTGAGAGACAGGACCACAACTATGGC.

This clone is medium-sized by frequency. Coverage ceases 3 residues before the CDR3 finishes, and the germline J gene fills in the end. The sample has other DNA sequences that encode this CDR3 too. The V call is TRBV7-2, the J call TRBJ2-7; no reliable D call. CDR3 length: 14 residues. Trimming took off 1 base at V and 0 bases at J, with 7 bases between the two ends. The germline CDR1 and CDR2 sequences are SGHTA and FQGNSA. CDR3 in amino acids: CASSLVISSYEQYF. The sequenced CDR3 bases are TGTGCCAGCAGCTTAGTGATCAGCTCCTACGAG. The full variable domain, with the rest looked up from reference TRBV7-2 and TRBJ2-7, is GAGVSQSPSNKVTEKGKDVELRCDPISGHTALYWYRQSLGQGLEFLIYFQGNSAPDKSGLPSDRFSAERTGGSVSTLTIQRTQQEDSAVYLCASSLVISSYEQYFGPGTRLTVT.

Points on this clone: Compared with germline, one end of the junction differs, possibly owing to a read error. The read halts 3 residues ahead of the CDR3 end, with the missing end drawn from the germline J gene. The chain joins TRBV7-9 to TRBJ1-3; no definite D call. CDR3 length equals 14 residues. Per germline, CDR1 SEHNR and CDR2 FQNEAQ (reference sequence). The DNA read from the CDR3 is TGTGCCAGCAGCTCGAGGGTGATTGGAAGCACC. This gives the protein CASSSRVIGST. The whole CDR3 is CASSSRVIGSTIYF.

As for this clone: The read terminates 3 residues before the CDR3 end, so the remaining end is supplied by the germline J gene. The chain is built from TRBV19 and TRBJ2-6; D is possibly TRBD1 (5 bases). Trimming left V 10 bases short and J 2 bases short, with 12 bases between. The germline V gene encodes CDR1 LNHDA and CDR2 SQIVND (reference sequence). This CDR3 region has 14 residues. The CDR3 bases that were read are TGTGCCACCCAACCAGGGACTGGGGCCAACGTC. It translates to CATQPGTGANV. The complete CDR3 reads CATQPGTGANVLTF. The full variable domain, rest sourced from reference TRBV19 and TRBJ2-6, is DGGITQSPKYLFRKEGQNVTLSCEQNLNHDAMYWYRQDPGQGLRLIYYSQIVNDFQKGDIAEGYSVSREKKESFPLTVTSAQKNPTAFYLCATQPGTGANVLTFGAGSRLTVL.

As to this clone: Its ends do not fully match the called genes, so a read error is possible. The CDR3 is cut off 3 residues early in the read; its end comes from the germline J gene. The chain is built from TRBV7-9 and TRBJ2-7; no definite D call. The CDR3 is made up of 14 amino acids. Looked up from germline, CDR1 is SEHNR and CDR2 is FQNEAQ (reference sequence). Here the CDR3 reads CASSLPLVSHEQYF. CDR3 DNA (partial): TGTGCCAGCAGCTTACCACTCGTCTCCCACGAG.

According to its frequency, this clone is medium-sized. This CDR3 is CASSRNGHTDTQYF. CDR3 bases read: TGCGCCAGCAGTCGTAATGGGCACACAGATACG. The chain has TRBV5-1 and TRBJ2-3; D is unclear. The read comes to an end 3 residues before the CDR3 does, leaving the germline J gene to fill in the end. V lost 5 bases to trimming and J lost 2 bases, with 12 bases between them. Germline CDR1 and CDR2: SGHRS and YFSETQ. The CDR3 contains 14 residues.

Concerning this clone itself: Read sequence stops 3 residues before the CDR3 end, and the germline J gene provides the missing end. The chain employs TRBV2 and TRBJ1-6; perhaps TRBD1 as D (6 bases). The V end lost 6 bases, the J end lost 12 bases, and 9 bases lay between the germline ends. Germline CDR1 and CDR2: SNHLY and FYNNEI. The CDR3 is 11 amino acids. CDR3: CASRPTGPLHF. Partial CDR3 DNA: TGTGCCAGCAGACCGACAGGACCC.

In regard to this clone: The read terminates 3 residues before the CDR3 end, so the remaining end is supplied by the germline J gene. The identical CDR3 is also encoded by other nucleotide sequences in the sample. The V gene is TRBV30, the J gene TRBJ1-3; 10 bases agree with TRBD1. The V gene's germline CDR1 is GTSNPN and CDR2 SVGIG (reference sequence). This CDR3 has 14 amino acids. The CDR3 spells CAWDRGHSGNTIYF. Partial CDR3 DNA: TGTGCTTGGGACAGGGGCCACTCTGGAAACACC.

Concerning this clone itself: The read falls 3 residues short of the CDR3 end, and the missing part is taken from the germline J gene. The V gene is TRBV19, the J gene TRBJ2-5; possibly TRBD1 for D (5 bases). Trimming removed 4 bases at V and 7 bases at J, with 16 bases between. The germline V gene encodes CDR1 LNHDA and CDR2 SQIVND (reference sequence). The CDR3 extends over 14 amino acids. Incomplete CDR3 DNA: TGTGCCAGTAGTACCCAAGACCAGGGCGGGACC. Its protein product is CASSTQDQGGT. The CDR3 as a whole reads CASSTQDQGGTQYF.

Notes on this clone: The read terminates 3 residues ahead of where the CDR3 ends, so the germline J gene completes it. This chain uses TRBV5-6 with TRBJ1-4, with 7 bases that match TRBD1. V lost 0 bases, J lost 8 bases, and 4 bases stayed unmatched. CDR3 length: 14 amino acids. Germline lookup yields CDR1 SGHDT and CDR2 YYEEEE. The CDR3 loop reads CASSLGGGEEKLFF. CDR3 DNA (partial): TGTGCCAGCAGCTTGGGAGGGGGCGAGGAAAAA. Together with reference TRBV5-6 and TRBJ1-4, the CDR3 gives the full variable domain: DAGVTQSPTHLIKTRGQQVTLRCSPKSGHDTVSWYQQALGQGPQFIFQYYEEEERQRGNFPDRFSGHQFPNYSSELNVNALLLGDSALYLCASSLGGGEEKLFFGSGTQLSVL.

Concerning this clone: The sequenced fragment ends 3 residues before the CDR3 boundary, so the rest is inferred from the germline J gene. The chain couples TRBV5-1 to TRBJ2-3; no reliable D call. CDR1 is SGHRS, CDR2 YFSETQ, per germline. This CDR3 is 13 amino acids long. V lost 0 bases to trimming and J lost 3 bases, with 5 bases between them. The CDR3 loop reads CASSLAGTDTQYF. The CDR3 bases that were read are TGCGCCAGCAGCTTGGCCGGTACAGATACG.

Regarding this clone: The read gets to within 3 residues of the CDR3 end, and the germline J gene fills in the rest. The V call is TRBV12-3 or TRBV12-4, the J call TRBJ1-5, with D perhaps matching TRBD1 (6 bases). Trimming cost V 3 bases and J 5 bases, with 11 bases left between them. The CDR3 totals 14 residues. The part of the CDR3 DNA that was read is TGTGCCAGCAGTTTGGGGGACAACGATCAGCCC. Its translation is CASSLGDNDQP. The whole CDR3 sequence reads CASSLGDNDQPQHF.

Partial CDR3 DNA: TGTGCCAGCAGCTTTGCGGGGTCCTACGAG. Translating it yields CASSFAGSYE. The full CDR3 reads CASSFAGSYEQYF. The chain couples TRBV7-9 to TRBJ2-7, with D tentatively TRBD2 (6 bases). The missing CDR3 end, 3 residues past where the read stops, is filled in from the germline J gene. The germline V gene has CDR1 SEHNR and CDR2 FQNEAQ (reference sequence). This CDR3 has 13 amino acids. V lost 3 bases and J lost 1, with 7 bases in between.

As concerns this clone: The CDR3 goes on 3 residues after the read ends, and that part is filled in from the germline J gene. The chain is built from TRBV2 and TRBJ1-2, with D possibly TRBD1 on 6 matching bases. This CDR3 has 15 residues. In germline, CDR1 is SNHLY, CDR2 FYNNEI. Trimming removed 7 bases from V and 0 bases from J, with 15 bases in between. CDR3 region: CASKAATGSNYGYTF. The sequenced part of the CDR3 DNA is TGTGCCAGCAAAGCGGCGACAGGCTCTAACTATGGC.

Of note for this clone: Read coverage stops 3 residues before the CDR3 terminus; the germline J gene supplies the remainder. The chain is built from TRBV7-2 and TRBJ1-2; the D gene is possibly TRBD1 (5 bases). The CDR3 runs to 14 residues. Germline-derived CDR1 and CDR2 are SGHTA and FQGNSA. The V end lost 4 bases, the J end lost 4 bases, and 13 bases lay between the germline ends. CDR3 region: CASSSAGGSYGYTF. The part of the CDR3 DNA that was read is TGTGCCAGCAGCTCCGCGGGGGGATCCTATGGC. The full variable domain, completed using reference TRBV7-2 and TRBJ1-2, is GAGVSQSPSNKVTEKGKDVELRCDPISGHTALYWYRQSLGQGLEFLIYFQGNSAPDKSGLPSDRFSAERTGGSVSTLTIQRTQQEDSAVYLCASSSAGGSYGYTFGSGTRLTVV.